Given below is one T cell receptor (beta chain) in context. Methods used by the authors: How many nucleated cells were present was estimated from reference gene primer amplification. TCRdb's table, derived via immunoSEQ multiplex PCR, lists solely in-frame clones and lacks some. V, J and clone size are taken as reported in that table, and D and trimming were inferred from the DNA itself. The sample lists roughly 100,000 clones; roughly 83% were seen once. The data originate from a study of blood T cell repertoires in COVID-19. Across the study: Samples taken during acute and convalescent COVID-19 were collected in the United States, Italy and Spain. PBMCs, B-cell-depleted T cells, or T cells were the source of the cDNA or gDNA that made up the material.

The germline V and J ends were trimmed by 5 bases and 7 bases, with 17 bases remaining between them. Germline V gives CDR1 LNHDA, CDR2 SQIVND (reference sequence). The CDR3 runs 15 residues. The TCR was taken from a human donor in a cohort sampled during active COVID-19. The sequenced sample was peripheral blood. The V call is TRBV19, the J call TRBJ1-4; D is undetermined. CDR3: CASSPQASLSEKLFF. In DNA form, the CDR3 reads TGTGCCAGTAGTCCGCAGGCCAGCTTATCTGAAAAACTGTTTTTT.